These T cell receptor beta chains were read from a single sample in a study of T cells in Graves' hyperthyroidism and ophthalmopathy. TCRdb fed the multiplex PCR reads into MiXCR, producing one record per CDR3 protein. There are roughly 500,000 distinct CDR3 sequences in the sample; 20% to 25% occur only once, and approximately 49% lies in the top ten. The material sequenced was blood. These receptors were taken from a woman in her 70s with Graves' ophthalmopathy. Both conserved end residues are part of each CDR3. A D gene is named only where the DNA matches it firmly. Clone size appears in some rows only: once, few, many, or a class for an expanded clone.

CDR3aa: CASSPSSAGEGGYTF
CDR3nt: TGTGCCAGCAGCCCGTCGTCCGCCGGGGAAGGCGGCTACACCTTC
abundance: .
d_gene: .
v_gene: TRBV7-2
j_gene: TRBJ1-2

CDR3aa: CATSRDGQYNSPLHF
CDR3nt: TGTGCCACCAGCAGAGATGGGCAGTATAATTCACCCCTCCACTTT
abundance: .
d_gene: .
v_gene: TRBV15
j_gene: TRBJ1-6

CDR3aa: CAISGQDRGLRYTEAFF
CDR3nt: TGTGCCATCAGTGGCCAGGACAGGGGGCTGAGGTACACTGAAGCTTTCTTT
abundance: many
d_gene: TRBD1
v_gene: TRBV10-3
j_gene: TRBJ1-1

CDR3aa: CASSLQGDRSTEAFF
CDR3nt: TGCGCCAGCAGCTTGCAGGGGGATCGGAGCACTGAAGCTTTCTTT
abundance: .
d_gene: TRBD1
v_gene: TRBV5-1
j_gene: TRBJ1-1

CDR3aa: CASSLWGGTGRNQPQHF
CDR3nt: TGTGCCAGCAGTTTATGGGGCGGGACAGGAAGGAATCAGCCCCAGCATTTT
abundance: few
d_gene: TRBD1
v_gene: TRBV28
j_gene: TRBJ1-5

CDR3aa: CSWIPLGGIASYNEQFF
CDR3nt: TGTTCCTGGATCCCTCTCGGGGGGATAGCCTCCTACAATGAGCAGTTCTTC
abundance: .
d_gene: TRBD2
v_gene: TRBV30
j_gene: TRBJ2-1

CDR3aa: CASSPYTGDNEQFF
CDR3nt: TGTGCCAGCTCACCCTATACAGGAGACAATGAGCAGTTCTTC
abundance: .
d_gene: .
v_gene: TRBV18
j_gene: TRBJ2-1

CDR3aa: CASSYSRGGGETQYF
CDR3nt: TGTGCCAGCAGTTACTCTCGCGGGGGTGGAGAGACCCAGTACTTC
abundance: .
d_gene: TRBD2
v_gene: TRBV6-2/TRBV6-3
j_gene: TRBJ2-5

CDR3aa: CSVDEYEQFF
CDR3nt: TGCAGCGTTGATGAGTATGAGCAGTTCTTC
abundance: .
d_gene: .
v_gene: TRBV29-1
j_gene: TRBJ2-1

CDR3aa: CASSQGEKGTEAFF
CDR3nt: TGTGCCAGCAGCCAAGGGGAAAAAGGGACTGAAGCTTTCTTT
abundance: many
d_gene: .
v_gene: TRBV3-1
j_gene: TRBJ1-1

CDR3aa: CSARDARRYTF
CDR3nt: TGCAGTGCTAGAGATGCTAGGAGGTACACCTTC
abundance: few
d_gene: .
v_gene: TRBV20-1
j_gene: TRBJ1-2

CDR3aa: CASSFSRWSEQYF
CDR3nt: TGTGCCAGCAGTTTCTCCCGATGGTCCGAGCAGTACTTC
abundance: few
d_gene: .
v_gene: TRBV12-3/TRBV12-4
j_gene: TRBJ2-7

CDR3aa: CASSPIGTGGAYWYGYTF
CDR3nt: TGTGCCAGCAGCCCGATCGGTACAGGGGGCGCCTATTGGTATGGCTACACCTTC
abundance: .
d_gene: TRBD1
v_gene: TRBV12-3/TRBV12-4
j_gene: TRBJ1-2

CDR3aa: CASSYSAGLRNEKLFF
CDR3nt: TGTGCCAGTAGCTACTCGGCGGGACTGAGGAATGAAAAACTGTTTTTT
abundance: once
d_gene: .
v_gene: TRBV19
j_gene: TRBJ1-4

CDR3aa: CASSPSGLETQYF
CDR3nt: TGTGCCAGCAGCCCTAGCGGGCTCGAGACCCAGTACTTC
abundance: few
d_gene: TRBD2
v_gene: TRBV7-3
j_gene: TRBJ2-5

CDR3aa: CASSVGTGWTEAFF
CDR3nt: TGTGCCAGCAGTGTCGGGACAGGGTGGACTGAAGCTTTCTTT
abundance: many
d_gene: TRBD1
v_gene: TRBV6-1
j_gene: TRBJ1-1

CDR3aa: CASSLDFRMAGEQFF
CDR3nt: TGTGCCAGCAGCTTAGACTTCCGTATGGCGGGTGAGCAGTTCTTC
abundance: .
d_gene: .
v_gene: TRBV7-3
j_gene: TRBJ2-1

CDR3aa: CASSPPGQGHSPLHF
CDR3nt: TGTGCCAGCAGTCCGCCGGGACAGGGACATTCACCCCTCCACTTT
abundance: few
d_gene: TRBD1
v_gene: TRBV28
j_gene: TRBJ1-6

CDR3aa: CSARGGRQGVSVAGELFF
CDR3nt: TGCAGTGCTAGAGGGGGCCGGCAGGGGGTATCGGTAGCCGGGGAGCTGTTTTTT
abundance: .
d_gene: TRBD1
v_gene: TRBV20-1
j_gene: TRBJ2-2

CDR3aa: CASSAAGQGMTEAFF
CDR3nt: TGTGCCAGCAGCGCAGCGGGACAGGGGATGACTGAAGCTTTCTTT
abundance: few
d_gene: TRBD1
v_gene: TRBV7-9
j_gene: TRBJ1-1

CDR3aa: CATSRGLMETGQPQHF
CDR3nt: TGTGCCACCAGCAGAGGGTTGATGGAAACGGGGCAGCCCCAGCATTTT
abundance: .
d_gene: .
v_gene: TRBV15
j_gene: TRBJ1-5

CDR3aa: CASSPLGVNYGYTF
CDR3nt: TGTGCCAGCAGCCCCCTGGGAGTTAACTATGGCTACACCTTC
abundance: .
d_gene: .
v_gene: TRBV14
j_gene: TRBJ1-2

CDR3aa: CASSLVAGATGELFF
CDR3nt: TGTGCCAGCAGTTTAGTGGCAGGGGCCACCGGGGAGCTGTTTTTT
abundance: .
d_gene: .
v_gene: TRBV28
j_gene: TRBJ2-2

CDR3aa: CASSLAGADTGELFF
CDR3nt: TGTGCCAGCTCACTAGCGGGAGCAGACACCGGGGAGCTGTTTTTT
abundance: .
d_gene: TRBD2
v_gene: TRBV18
j_gene: TRBJ2-2

CDR3aa: CASSEQTVGANQYDYTF
CDR3nt: TGTGCCAGCAGCGAACAGACAGTCGGGGCCAATCAGTACGACTACACCTTC
abundance: .
d_gene: .
v_gene: TRBV9
j_gene: TRBJ1-2

CDR3aa: CASSQAGGAWYGYTF
CDR3nt: TGCGCCAGCAGCCAAGCCGGGGGCGCATGGTATGGCTACACCTTC
abundance: .
d_gene: .
v_gene: TRBV4-3
j_gene: TRBJ1-2

CDR3aa: CASSRGRGHYGYTF
CDR3nt: TGTGCCAGCTCCCGAGGCAGGGGGCACTATGGCTACACCTTC
abundance: .
d_gene: TRBD1
v_gene: TRBV18
j_gene: TRBJ1-2

CDR3aa: CASSEVTGGDEKLFF
CDR3nt: TGCGCCAGCAGCGAGGTGACAGGGGGAGACGAAAAACTGTTTTTT
abundance: .
d_gene: TRBD1
v_gene: TRBV5-1
j_gene: TRBJ1-4

CDR3aa: CASSRLSGRTGELFF
CDR3nt: TGCGCCAGCAGCCGCCTTAGCGGGAGAACCGGGGAGCTGTTTTTT
abundance: few
d_gene: TRBD2
v_gene: TRBV4-3
j_gene: TRBJ2-2

CDR3aa: CASSLGNPADTQYF
CDR3nt: TGCGCCAGCAGCCTCGGGAATCCCGCAGATACGCAGTATTTT
abundance: .
d_gene: .
v_gene: TRBV5-1
j_gene: TRBJ2-3

CDR3aa: CASSQETASSDYEQYF
CDR3nt: TGCGCCAGCAGCCAAGAAACGGCTAGCAGTGACTACGAGCAGTACTTC
abundance: .
d_gene: .
v_gene: TRBV3-1
j_gene: TRBJ2-7

CDR3aa: CASSLAQGGTDTQYF
CDR3nt: TGTGCCAGCAGCTTAGCCCAGGGGGGCACAGATACGCAGTATTTT
abundance: few
d_gene: TRBD1
v_gene: TRBV7-3
j_gene: TRBJ2-3

CDR3aa: CASSPGGTVVRNTIYF
CDR3nt: TGTGCCAGCAGCCCCGGCGGGACAGTCGTGAGGAACACCATATATTTT
abundance: .
d_gene: TRBD1
v_gene: TRBV3-1
j_gene: TRBJ1-3

CDR3aa: CASSQDKGFSYEQYF
CDR3nt: TGTGCCAGCAGCCAAGATAAGGGATTCTCCTACGAGCAGTACTTC
abundance: few
d_gene: .
v_gene: TRBV3-1
j_gene: TRBJ2-7

CDR3aa: CASSFIGSGNEKLFF
CDR3nt: TGTGCCAGCAGCTTTATTGGGAGCGGTAATGAAAAACTGTTTTTT
abundance: .
d_gene: .
v_gene: TRBV5-5
j_gene: TRBJ1-4

CDR3aa: CASSSYSGKPGDEQFF
CDR3nt: TGTGCCAGCAGTTCTTATAGCGGGAAGCCGGGGGATGAGCAGTTCTTC
abundance: many
d_gene: TRBD2
v_gene: TRBV28
j_gene: TRBJ2-1

CDR3aa: CSALDGSPNEKLFF
CDR3nt: TGCAGTGCCCTGGACGGGAGCCCTAATGAAAAACTGTTTTTT
abundance: few
d_gene: .
v_gene: TRBV20-1
j_gene: TRBJ1-4

CDR3aa: CASSSPEGPNEKLFF
CDR3nt: TGTGCCAGCAGTTCCCCAGAGGGGCCTAATGAAAAACTGTTTTTT
abundance: .
d_gene: .
v_gene: TRBV28
j_gene: TRBJ1-4

CDR3aa: CASKPSATDTQYF
CDR3nt: TGTGCCAGCAAGCCTAGCGCCACAGATACGCAGTATTTT
abundance: many
d_gene: .
v_gene: TRBV2
j_gene: TRBJ2-3

CDR3aa: CASSPDRARAFF
CDR3nt: TGTGCCAGCAGTCCAGACAGGGCCCGAGCTTTCTTT
abundance: many
d_gene: TRBD1
v_gene: TRBV12-3/TRBV12-4
j_gene: TRBJ1-1

CDR3aa: CSARVDGLAYEQYF
CDR3nt: TGCAGTGCTAGAGTCGACGGACTAGCCTACGAGCAGTACTTC
abundance: few
d_gene: TRBD2
v_gene: TRBV20-1
j_gene: TRBJ2-7

CDR3aa: CSAKPSLGGRPNEQFF
CDR3nt: TGCAGTGCCAAGCCTTCCCTTGGCGGGAGACCCAATGAGCAGTTCTTC
abundance: few
d_gene: TRBD2
v_gene: TRBV20-1
j_gene: TRBJ2-1

CDR3aa: CASSHRVVSSYNEQFF
CDR3nt: TGTGCCAGCAGCCACCGGGTGGTCAGCTCCTACAATGAGCAGTTCTTC
abundance: many
d_gene: .
v_gene: TRBV7-8
j_gene: TRBJ2-1

CDR3aa: CASSPGLFYEQYF
CDR3nt: TGTGCCAGCAGCCCGGGACTGTTCTACGAGCAGTACTTC
abundance: .
d_gene: .
v_gene: TRBV12-3/TRBV12-4
j_gene: TRBJ2-7

CDR3aa: CASSIRTGLAKNIQYF
CDR3nt: TGTGCCAGTAGTATTCGGACAGGGCTGGCCAAAAACATTCAGTACTTC
abundance: few
d_gene: TRBD1
v_gene: TRBV19
j_gene: TRBJ2-4

CDR3aa: CSARFGPTSGRAPGSTDTQYF
CDR3nt: TGCAGTGCCCGCTTTGGCCCGACTAGCGGGAGGGCCCCTGGGAGCACAGATACGCAGTATTTT
abundance: .
d_gene: TRBD2
v_gene: TRBV20-1
j_gene: TRBJ2-3

CDR3aa: CAWSVAGPVSGANVLTF
CDR3nt: TGTGCCTGGAGTGTAGCCGGACCTGTTTCGGGGGCCAACGTCCTGACTTTC
abundance: .
d_gene: .
v_gene: TRBV30
j_gene: TRBJ2-6

CDR3aa: CASRLKFGTGSYEQYF
CDR3nt: TGTGCCAGCAGGTTAAAGTTTGGGACTGGATCCTACGAGCAGTACTTC
abundance: few
d_gene: .
v_gene: TRBV6-5
j_gene: TRBJ2-7

CDR3aa: CAWSVKLDPYLNNEQFF
CDR3nt: TGTGCCTGGAGTGTAAAACTCGACCCGTACTTAAACAATGAGCAGTTCTTC
abundance: .
d_gene: .
v_gene: TRBV30
j_gene: TRBJ2-1

CDR3aa: CSATDRRYNEKLFF
CDR3nt: TGCAGTGCTACGGACCGAAGATATAATGAAAAACTGTTTTTT
abundance: .
d_gene: .
v_gene: TRBV20-1
j_gene: TRBJ1-4

CDR3aa: CAQNRDYEQYF
CDR3nt: TGTGCACAAAACCGGGATTACGAGCAGTACTTC
abundance: many
d_gene: .
v_gene: TRBV2
j_gene: TRBJ2-7

CDR3aa: CASIITSVSGDTQYF
CDR3nt: TGTGCCAGCATCATTACTAGCGTTTCTGGAGATACGCAGTATTTT
abundance: many
d_gene: TRBD2
v_gene: TRBV7-8
j_gene: TRBJ2-3

CDR3aa: CATSDSATVGQPQHF
CDR3nt: TGTGCCACCAGTGATTCTGCCACCGTTGGACAGCCCCAGCATTTT
abundance: few
d_gene: .
v_gene: TRBV24-1
j_gene: TRBJ1-5

CDR3aa: CASSQDPWNTEAFF
CDR3nt: TGCGCCAGCAGCCAAGATCCCTGGAACACTGAAGCTTTCTTT
abundance: few
d_gene: .
v_gene: TRBV4-3
j_gene: TRBJ1-1

CDR3aa: CSARDGLALNYEQYF
CDR3nt: TGCAGTGCTAGAGACGGACTAGCGCTCAACTACGAGCAGTACTTC
abundance: few
d_gene: TRBD2
v_gene: TRBV20-1
j_gene: TRBJ2-7

CDR3aa: CASSLAGVGDVYEQYF
CDR3nt: TGTGCCAGCAGCCTCGCCGGGGTGGGGGACGTCTACGAGCAGTACTTC
abundance: few
d_gene: .
v_gene: TRBV3-1
j_gene: TRBJ2-7

CDR3aa: CSARNGANTGELFF
CDR3nt: TGCAGTGCTAGAAACGGCGCGAACACCGGGGAGCTGTTTTTT
abundance: few
d_gene: .
v_gene: TRBV20-1
j_gene: TRBJ2-2

CDR3aa: CASSPPIVSTDTQYF
CDR3nt: TGTGCCAGCTCACCACCCATTGTTAGCACAGATACGCAGTATTTT
abundance: few
d_gene: .
v_gene: TRBV18
j_gene: TRBJ2-3

CDR3aa: CASSPLLLGVAFF
CDR3nt: TGTGCCAGCAGCCCCCTGCTCTTGGGGGTAGCTTTCTTT
abundance: many
d_gene: .
v_gene: TRBV7-2
j_gene: TRBJ1-1